This T cell receptor beta chain was captured by sequencing in a study of blood T cell repertoires in COVID-19. CDR1 is MDHEN, CDR2 SYDVKM, per germline. Trimming pared 5 bases from V and 9 bases from J, leaving 14 bases between. The CDR3 has 12 amino acids. Per the study methods: Using reference gene primer amplification, nucleated cell counts were estimated. Produced via immunoSEQ multiplex PCR; TCRdb's table is partial and in-frame only. V and J calls and clone size follow that table, whereas D and trimming were derived from the DNA. The data hold more than 90,000 clones, with 75% to 85% observed a single time.

This sequence originates from a man aged 70 or older with acute or convalescent COVID-19. The sequencing sample was made of peripheral blood. This chain connects TRBV28 to TRBJ2-7; D not resolved. CDR3 sequence: CASSERLDSQYF. Written as DNA, the CDR3 is TGTGCCAGCAGTGAGCGCTTAGATTCGCAGTACTTC. The full variable domain, in which reference TRBV28 and TRBJ2-7 provide the parts outside the CDR3, is DVKVTQSSRYLVKRTGEKVFLECVQDMDHENMFWYRQDPGLGLRLIYFSYDVKMKEKGDIPEGYSVSREKKERFSLILESASTNQTSMYLCASSERLDSQYFGPGTRLTVT.